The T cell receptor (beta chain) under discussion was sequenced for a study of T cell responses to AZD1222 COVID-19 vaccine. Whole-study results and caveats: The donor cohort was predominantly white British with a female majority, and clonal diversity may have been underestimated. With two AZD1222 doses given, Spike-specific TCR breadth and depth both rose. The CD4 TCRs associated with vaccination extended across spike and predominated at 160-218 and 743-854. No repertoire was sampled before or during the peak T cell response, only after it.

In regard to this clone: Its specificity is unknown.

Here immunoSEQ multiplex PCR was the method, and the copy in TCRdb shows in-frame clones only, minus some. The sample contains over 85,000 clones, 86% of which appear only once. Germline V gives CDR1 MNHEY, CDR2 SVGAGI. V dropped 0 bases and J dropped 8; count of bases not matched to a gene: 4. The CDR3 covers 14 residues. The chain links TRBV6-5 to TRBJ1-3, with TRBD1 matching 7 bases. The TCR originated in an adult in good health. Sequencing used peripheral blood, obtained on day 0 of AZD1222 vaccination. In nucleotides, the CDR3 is TGTGCCAGCAGTTACTCGACCAGGGGGGACACCATATATTTT. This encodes CASSYSTRGDTIYF.